The text below deals with one T cell receptor beta chain. The antigen remains undetermined. Based on CD45RO/CCR7/CD25/CD127/CD95/CD27, CD4+ regulatory, stem cell-like memory, naive and central memory cells were sorted. The record originates from a study of beta chain features in type 1 diabetes. Findings and caveats of the study: A closer apparent resemblance between naive, central memory and Treg TCRB repertoires was seen in patients than in healthy donors. Patients with type 1 diabetes carried fewer insertions and had more deletions at their VDJ junctions.

Sequencing targeted expressed TCRB transcripts, as all isolated RNA had been reverse transcribed. Some clones are missing from TCRdb's copy, which holds only in-frame ones; the method was immunoSEQ multiplex PCR. Of around 180,000 clones in the sample, 10% to 15% were seen once. Looked up from germline, CDR1 is SGHTA and CDR2 is FQGNSA. Trimming removed 5 bases at V and 6 bases at J, with 17 bases between. This CDR3 contains 15 residues. Source material: central memory CD4+ T cells from blood. The receptor was derived from a woman aged 18-30 years in good health. The chain is built from TRBV7-2 and TRBJ2-4; perhaps TRBD2 as D (6 bases). CDR3 protein: CASSDRPGTLNIQYF. The CDR3, as DNA: TGTGCCAGCAGCGATCGACCCGGGACTTTAAACATTCAGTACTTC.